The following is a T cell receptor (beta chain) sequence with its context. It has no known antigen specificity. No qualities accompany the bases; no much larger clone lies one base away. The sample originates from a study of beta chain features in type 1 diabetes (dated by TCRdb to 2017 to 2018). Looking at the study overall: Mean age, gender distribution, total cell number and subset yield did not differ between patients and healthy donors. In the study, recently diagnosed type 1 diabetes patients and matched healthy donors were compared on the TCRB repertoires of their sorted circulating CD4+ T cell subsets. A total of 107,917,701 sorted cells were examined across all samples, and RNA yield correlated strongly with the number of cells per subset. Naive and central memory subsets were obtained from all 28 donors, but regulatory and stem cell-like memory subsets were isolated from only 8 patients and roughly 8 healthy donors. The paper's findings and limits, for the study overall: Shorter templates might be favored by PCR, yet because patient and control samples were amplified and corrected together, any such skew would affect both groups equally. Fewer insertions and more nucleotide deletions at VDJ recombination sites were observed in patients with type 1 diabetes, implying thymic rearrangement abnormalities. Because cDNA rather than genomic DNA was sequenced, highly expressing activated cells could have been over-represented, although no difference in activation and CD3 levels was found between groups. Because small numbers of individuals were included in the HLA sub-analyses, any influence of HLA type on TCRB rearrangement was left unresolved. A moderate but significant shortening of TCRB CDR3 length was observed in type 1 diabetes patients in all four CD4+ subsets. Naive, central memory and regulatory TCRB repertoires appeared more similar among patients than among healthy donors.

Cut back by 1 base and 0 bases, the V and J ends lie 13 bases apart. CDR1 is given as SEHNR and CDR2 as FQNEAQ, both from the germline V gene (reference sequence). The CDR3 holds 16 amino acids from the cysteine to the phenylalanine. Only the CDR3 DNA stays, 48 bases, in frame from base 1. Each donor gave one peripheral blood draw, averaging roughly 0.11 L, which was collected into heparinised tubes. Using a panel that included CD45RO, CCR7, CD25, CD127, CD95 and CD27, naive, central memory, regulatory and stem cell-like memory CD4+ T cells were sorted on a BD FACSAria II. Every sorted population had a purity above 95%. Right away, PBMCs were isolated by Lymphoprep density gradient centrifugation and were stained directly, with no culture step. So that batch effects would be minimized, each experiment stained and sorted samples in pairs, pairing one healthy donor with one patient. The entire isolated RNA was reverse transcribed using the High Capacity cDNA Reverse Transcription Kit, and thus expressed TCRB transcripts were sequenced. Naive, central memory and regulatory T cell samples underwent deep immunoSEQ sequencing, averaging approximately 3.3 million total reads per sample. After sorted cells were lysed in RLT buffer, RNA was extracted with DNase-treated RNeasy Micro or Mini kits, with the choice depending on cell number. Each cell subset was processed on its own to prevent cross-contamination, while patient and healthy donor samples were processed together. The immunoSEQ multiplex PCR was used to amplify TCRB sequences from cDNA, generating 87-bp fragments that spanned the CDR3 region. Amplicons were sequenced on the Illumina HiSeq platform. From the authors' description of their analysis: PCR bias was computationally corrected using synthetic template baselines, reads within Hamming distance 2 were collapsed, and singletons that could not be merged were discarded. Reads were aligned against IMGT to assign V, D and J genes, CDR3 length and insertions or deletions at six rearrangement sites. Within each subset, clonotype counts were normalized to sorted cell number, and only after that were true diversity and Gini coefficients computed with the tcR R package. Repertoire sharing was quantified using the overlap coefficient calculated on TCRB nucleotide sequences. Out-of-frame TCRB sequences from naive cells were analyzed to stand in for the pre-selection repertoire. Imported from immuneACCESS, the table was reduced by TCRdb to in-frame sequences with V and J called. These copies leave out some clones; in studies compared against another copy, an unresolved V gene accounts for under half, and the cause of the remainder is not known. V and J calls and clone size are those listed in that table; D and trimming were worked out from the DNA. Across this sample there are some 900,000 clones, with 15% to 20% seen only once. The ten largest clones capture about 0.025% of the sample.

Sequencing input: naive CD4+ T cells from blood. Taken with the paper, the label for cell subset or site translates to: true naive CD4+ T cells. This sequence originates from a woman between 18 and 29 years old in good health. The chain uses TRBV7-9 and TRBJ2-7, with the D gene call left open. The DNA is TGTGCCAGCAGCTTAGGTGTGCGGTCGAGCTCCTACGAGCAGTACTTC. It translates as CASSLGVRSSSYEQYF.